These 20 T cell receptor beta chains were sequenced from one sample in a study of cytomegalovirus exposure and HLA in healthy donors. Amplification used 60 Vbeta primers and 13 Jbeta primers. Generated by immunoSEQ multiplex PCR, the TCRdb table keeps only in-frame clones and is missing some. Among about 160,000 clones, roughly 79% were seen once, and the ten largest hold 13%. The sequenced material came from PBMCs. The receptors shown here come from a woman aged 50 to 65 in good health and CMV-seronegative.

In nucleotides, the CDR3 is TGTGCCAGCAACCGCTACCCCACAGATACGCAGTATTTT. It encodes CASNRYPTDTQYF. The genes are TRBV5-6 and TRBJ2-3; unclear D gene. Germline CDR1 SGHDT, CDR2 YYEEEE. The V end was cut by 6 bases, the J end by 2 bases, with 10 bases between. The CDR3 loop spans 13 amino acids. The complete variable domain, with remaining parts taken from reference TRBV5-6 and TRBJ2-3, reads DAGVTQSPTHLIKTRGQQVTLRCSPKSGHDTVSWYQQALGQGPQFIFQYYEEEERQRGNFPDRFSGHQFPNYSSELNVNALLLGDSALYLCASNRYPTDTQYFGPGTRLTVL.

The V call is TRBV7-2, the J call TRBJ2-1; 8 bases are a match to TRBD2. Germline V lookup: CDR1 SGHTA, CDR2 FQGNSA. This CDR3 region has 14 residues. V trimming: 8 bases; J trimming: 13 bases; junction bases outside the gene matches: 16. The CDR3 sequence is CASSSGGETESQFF. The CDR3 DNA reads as TGTGCCAGCTCCTCCGGGGGGGAGACAGAGTCTCAGTTCTTC.

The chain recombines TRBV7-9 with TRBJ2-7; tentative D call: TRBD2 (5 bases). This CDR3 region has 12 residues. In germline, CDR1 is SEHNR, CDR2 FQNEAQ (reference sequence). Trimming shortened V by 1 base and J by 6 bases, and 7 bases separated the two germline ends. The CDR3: CASSLEGGEQYF. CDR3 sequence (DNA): TGTGCCAGCAGCTTAGAAGGAGGCGAGCAGTACTTC.

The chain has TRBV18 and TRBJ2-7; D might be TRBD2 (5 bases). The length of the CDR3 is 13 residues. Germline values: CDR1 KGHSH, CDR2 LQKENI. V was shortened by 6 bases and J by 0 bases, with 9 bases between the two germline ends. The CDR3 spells CASSRAASYEQYF. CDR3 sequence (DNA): TGTGCCAGCTCGCGGGCGGCCTCCTACGAGCAGTACTTC.

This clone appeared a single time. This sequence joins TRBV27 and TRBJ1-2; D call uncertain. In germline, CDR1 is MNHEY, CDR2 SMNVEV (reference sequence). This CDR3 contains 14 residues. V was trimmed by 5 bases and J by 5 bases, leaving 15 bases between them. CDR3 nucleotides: TGTGCCAGCAGTAAATGGAGGGAAGGTTATGGCTACACCTTC. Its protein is CASSKWREGYGYTF.

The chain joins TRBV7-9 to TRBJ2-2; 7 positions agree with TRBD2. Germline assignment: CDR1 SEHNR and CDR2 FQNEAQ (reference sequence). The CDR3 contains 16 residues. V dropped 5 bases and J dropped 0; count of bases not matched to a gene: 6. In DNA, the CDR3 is TGTGCCAGCAGCCCAAGTGGGGGGGCGAACACCGGGGAGCTGTTTTTT. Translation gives CASSPSGGANTGELFF.

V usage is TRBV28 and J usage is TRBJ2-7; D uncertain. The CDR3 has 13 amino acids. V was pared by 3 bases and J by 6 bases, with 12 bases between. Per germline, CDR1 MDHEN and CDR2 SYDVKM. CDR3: CASSFGVGGEQYF. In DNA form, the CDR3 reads TGTGCCAGCAGTTTCGGAGTTGGCGGCGAGCAGTACTTC.

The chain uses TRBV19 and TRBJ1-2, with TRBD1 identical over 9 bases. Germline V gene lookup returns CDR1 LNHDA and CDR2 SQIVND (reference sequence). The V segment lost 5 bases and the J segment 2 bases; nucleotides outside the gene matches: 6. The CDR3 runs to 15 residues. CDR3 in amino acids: CASSVPGQGNYGYTF. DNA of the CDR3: TGTGCCAGTAGTGTACCGGGACAGGGAAACTATGGCTACACCTTC.

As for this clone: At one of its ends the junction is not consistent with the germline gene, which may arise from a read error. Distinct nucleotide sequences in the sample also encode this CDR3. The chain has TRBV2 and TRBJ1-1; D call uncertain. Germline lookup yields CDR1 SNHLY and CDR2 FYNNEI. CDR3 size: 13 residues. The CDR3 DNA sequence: TGCGCCAGCAGTGGGGAGGTTAACACTGAAGCTTTCTTT. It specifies CASSGEVNTEAFF.

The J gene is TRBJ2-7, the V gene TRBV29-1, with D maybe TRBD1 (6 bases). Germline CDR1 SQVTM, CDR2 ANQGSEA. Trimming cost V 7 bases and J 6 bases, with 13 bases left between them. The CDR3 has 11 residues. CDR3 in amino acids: CSGSTGREQYF. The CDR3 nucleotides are TGCAGCGGGTCCACAGGGCGCGAGCAGTACTTC.

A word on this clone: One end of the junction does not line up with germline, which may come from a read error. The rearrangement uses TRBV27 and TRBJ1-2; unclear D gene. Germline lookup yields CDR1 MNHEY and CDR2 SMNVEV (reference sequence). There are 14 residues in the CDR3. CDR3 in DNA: TGTGCCAGCTCCATGGCGGCTATCCCCTATCGCTACACCTTC. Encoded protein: CASSMAAIPYRYTF.

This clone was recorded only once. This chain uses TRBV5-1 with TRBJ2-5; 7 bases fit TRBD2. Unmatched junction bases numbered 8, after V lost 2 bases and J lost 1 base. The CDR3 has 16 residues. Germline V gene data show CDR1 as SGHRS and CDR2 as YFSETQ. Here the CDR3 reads CASSFSRTGGQETQYF. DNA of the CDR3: TGCGCCAGCAGCTTTTCCCGAACGGGGGGCCAAGAGACCCAGTACTTC.

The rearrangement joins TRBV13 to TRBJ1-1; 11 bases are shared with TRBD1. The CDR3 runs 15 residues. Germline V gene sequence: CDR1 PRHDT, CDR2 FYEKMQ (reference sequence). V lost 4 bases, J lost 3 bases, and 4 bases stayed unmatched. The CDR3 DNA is TGTGCCAGCAGCTCCGGACAGGGGGCTGACACTGAAGCTTTCTTT. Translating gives CASSSGQGADTEAFF.

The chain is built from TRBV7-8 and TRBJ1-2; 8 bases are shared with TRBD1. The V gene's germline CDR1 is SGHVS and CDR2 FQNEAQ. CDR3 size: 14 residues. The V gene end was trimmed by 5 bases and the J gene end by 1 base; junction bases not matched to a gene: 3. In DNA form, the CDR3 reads TGTGCCAGCAGCCGAGACAGGGGTAACTATGGCTACACCTTC. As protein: CASSRDRGNYGYTF.

Here the CDR3 reads CAWSVTNVRGEKVVVNYGYTF. CDR3 nucleotide sequence: TGTGCCTGGAGTGTAACGAACGTACGGGGGGAGAAAGTGGTGGTGAACTATGGCTACACCTTC. The chain employs TRBV30 and TRBJ1-2, with D perhaps TRBD1 (5 bases). The germline V and J ends were trimmed by 0 bases and 2 bases, with 31 bases remaining between them. CDR1 is GTSNPN, CDR2 SVGIG, per germline (reference sequence). The CDR3 is 21 residues long.

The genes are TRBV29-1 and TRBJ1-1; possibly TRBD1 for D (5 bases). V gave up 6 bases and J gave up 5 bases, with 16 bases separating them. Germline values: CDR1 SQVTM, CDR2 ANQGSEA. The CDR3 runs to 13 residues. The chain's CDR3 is CSVVRSRVTEAFF. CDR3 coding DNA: TGCAGCGTCGTCAGAAGCAGGGTTACTGAAGCTTTCTTT.

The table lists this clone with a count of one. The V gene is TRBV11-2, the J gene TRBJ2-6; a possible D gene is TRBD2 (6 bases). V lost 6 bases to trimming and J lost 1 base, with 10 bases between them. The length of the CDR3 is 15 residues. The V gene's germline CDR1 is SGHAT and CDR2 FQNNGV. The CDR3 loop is CASRPRESGANVLTF. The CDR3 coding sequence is TGTGCCAGCAGACCCCGGGAGTCTGGGGCCAACGTCCTGACTTTC.

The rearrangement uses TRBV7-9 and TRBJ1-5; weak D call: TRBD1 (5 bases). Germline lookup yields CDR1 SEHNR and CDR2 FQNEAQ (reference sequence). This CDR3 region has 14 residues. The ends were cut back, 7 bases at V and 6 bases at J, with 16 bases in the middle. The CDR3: CASTVMQGGQPQHF. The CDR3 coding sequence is TGTGCCAGCACCGTAATGCAGGGAGGTCAGCCCCAGCATTTT.

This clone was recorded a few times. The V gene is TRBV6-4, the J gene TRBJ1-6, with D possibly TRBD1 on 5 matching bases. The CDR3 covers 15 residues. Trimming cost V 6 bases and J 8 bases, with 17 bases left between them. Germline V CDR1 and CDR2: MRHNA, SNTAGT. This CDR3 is CASRTQGSDDSPLHF. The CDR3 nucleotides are TGTGCCAGCAGGACCCAGGGATCCGATGATTCACCCCTCCACTTT.

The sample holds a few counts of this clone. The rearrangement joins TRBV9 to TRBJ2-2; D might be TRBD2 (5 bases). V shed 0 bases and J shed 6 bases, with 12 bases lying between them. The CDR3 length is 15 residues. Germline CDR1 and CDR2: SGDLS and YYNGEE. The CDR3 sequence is CASSVGGLLAGELFF. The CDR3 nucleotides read TGTGCCAGCAGCGTAGGTGGGTTACTAGCCGGGGAGCTGTTTTTT. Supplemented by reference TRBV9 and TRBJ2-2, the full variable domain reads DSGVTQTPKHLITATGQRVTLRCSPRSGDLSVYWYQQSLDQGLQFLIQYYNGEERAKGNILERFSAQQFPDLHSELNLSSLELGDSALYFCASSVGGLLAGELFFGEGSRLTVL.